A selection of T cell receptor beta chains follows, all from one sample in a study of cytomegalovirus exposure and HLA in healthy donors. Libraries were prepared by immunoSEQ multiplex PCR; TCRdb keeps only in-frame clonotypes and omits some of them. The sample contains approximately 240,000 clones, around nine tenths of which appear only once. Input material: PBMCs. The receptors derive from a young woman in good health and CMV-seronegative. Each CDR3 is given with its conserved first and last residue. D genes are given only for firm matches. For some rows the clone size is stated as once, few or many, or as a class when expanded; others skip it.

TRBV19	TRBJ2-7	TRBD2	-	TGTGCCAGTAGTCCGTGGACTAGCGGGAGATCCTACGAGCAGTACTTC	CASSPWTSGRSYEQYF
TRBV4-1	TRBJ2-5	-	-	TGCGCCAGCAGCCAAAGGACAACACAAGAGACCCAGTACTTC	CASSQRTTQETQYF
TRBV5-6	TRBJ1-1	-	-	TGTGCCAGCAGCTTGGACAGGATTGAAGCTTTCTTT	CASSLDRIEAFF
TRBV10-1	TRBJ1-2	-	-	TGCGCCAGCAGACCCCCGAAGAGGTATGGCTACACCTTC	CASRPPKRYGYTF
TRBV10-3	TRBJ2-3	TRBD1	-	TGTGCCATCGCGCCTGCCGGGACAGCAATGATTAGCACAGATACGCAGTATTTT	CAIAPAGTAMISTDTQYF
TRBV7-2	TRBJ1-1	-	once	TGTGCCAGCACCAAATCCGGGATGAACACTGAAGCTTTCTTT	CASTKSGMNTEAFF
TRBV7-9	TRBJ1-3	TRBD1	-	TGTTCCAGCAGCTTAGGAATATTACAGGGGTACTCTGGAAACACCATATATTTT	CSSSLGILQGYSGNTIYF
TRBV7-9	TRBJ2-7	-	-	TGTGCCAGCAGCGCCTACAGGGAAAACGAGCAGTACTTC	CASSAYRENEQYF
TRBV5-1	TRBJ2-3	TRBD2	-	TGCGCCAGCAAGAGACTAGCGGGCGGGAAACCACAGGATACGCAGTATTTT	CASKRLAGGKPQDTQYF
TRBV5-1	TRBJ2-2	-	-	TGCGCCAGCAGCTTTACAGGGAACACCGGGGAGCTGTTTTTT	CASSFTGNTGELFF
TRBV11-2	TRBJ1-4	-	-	TGTGCCAGCAGCTCCTGGGGGAGGGGTCGGGCTAATGAAAAACTGTTTTTT	CASSSWGRGRANEKLFF
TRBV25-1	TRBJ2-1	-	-	TGTGCCAGTAGGTCCCCTTGGGCTAACGAGCAGTTCTTC	CASRSPWANEQFF
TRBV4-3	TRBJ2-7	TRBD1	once	TGCGCCAGCAGCCAAGATGACAGGGAGTACTACGAGCAGTACTTC	CASSQDDREYYEQYF
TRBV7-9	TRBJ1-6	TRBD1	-	TGTTCCAGCAGCTCTGGGACAGTATTTAATTCACCCCTCCACTTT	CSSSSGTVFNSPLHF
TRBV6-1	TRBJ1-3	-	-	TGTGCCACCGCCCAGGGTTCTGGAAACACCATATATTTT	CATAQGSGNTIYF
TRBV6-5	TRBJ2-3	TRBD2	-	TGTGCCAGCAGCCGAGCGGGAGGGTACACAGATACGCAGTATTTT	CASSRAGGYTDTQYF
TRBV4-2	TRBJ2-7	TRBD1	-	TGTGCCAGCAGCCACCCCAGGGGGACAGGGAGAATGATCTACGAGCAGTACTTC	CASSHPRGTGRMIYEQYF
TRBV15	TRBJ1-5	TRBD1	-	TGTGCCACCAGCGAGACAGGGCGCAATCAGCCCCAGCATTTT	CATSETGRNQPQHF
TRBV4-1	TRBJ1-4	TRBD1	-	TGCGCCAGCAGCGAGACGGGACAGCTTAATGAAAAACTGTTTTTT	CASSETGQLNEKLFF
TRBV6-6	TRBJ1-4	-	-	TGTGCCAGCAGTTACTCGGTAGCGAGGTCTAATGAAAAACTGTTTTTT	CASSYSVARSNEKLFF